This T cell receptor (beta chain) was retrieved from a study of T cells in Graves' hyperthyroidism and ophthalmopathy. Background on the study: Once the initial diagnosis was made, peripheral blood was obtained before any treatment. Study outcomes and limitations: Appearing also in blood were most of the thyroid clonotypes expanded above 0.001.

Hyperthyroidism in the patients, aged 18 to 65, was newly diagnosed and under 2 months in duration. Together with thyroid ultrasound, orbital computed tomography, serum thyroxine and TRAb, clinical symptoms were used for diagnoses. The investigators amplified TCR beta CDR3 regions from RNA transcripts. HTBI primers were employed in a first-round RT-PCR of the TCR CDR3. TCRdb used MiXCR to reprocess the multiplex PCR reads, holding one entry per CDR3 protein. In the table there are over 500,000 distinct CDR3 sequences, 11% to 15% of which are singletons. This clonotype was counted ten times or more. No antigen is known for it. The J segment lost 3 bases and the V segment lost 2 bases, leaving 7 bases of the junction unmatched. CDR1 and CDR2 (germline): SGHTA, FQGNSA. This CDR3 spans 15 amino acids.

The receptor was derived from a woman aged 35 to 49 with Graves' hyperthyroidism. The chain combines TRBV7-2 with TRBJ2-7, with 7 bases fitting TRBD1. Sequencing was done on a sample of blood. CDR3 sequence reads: CASSLSSGTVYEQYF. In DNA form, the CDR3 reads TGTGCCAGCAGCTTATCCTCCGGGACAGTCTACGAGCAGTACTTC. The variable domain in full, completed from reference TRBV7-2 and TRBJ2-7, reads GAGVSQSPSNKVTEKGKDVELRCDPISGHTALYWYRQSLGQGLEFLIYFQGNSAPDKSGLPSDRFSAERTGGSVSTLTIQRTQQEDSAVYLCASSLSSGTVYEQYFGPGTRLTVT.